This T cell receptor beta chain was sequenced for a study of T cells in Graves' hyperthyroidism and ophthalmopathy. Study information: The blood sample was taken at first diagnosis, before treatment began.

Overall study results and limits: The model anticipated ophthalmopathy a median around six months pre-onset.

The definition of stable Graves' hyperthyroidism was no ophthalmopathy progression within 18 months. Each 10 ml fresh peripheral blood draw supplied the PBMCs. There were TCR beta CDR3 regions amplified from RNA transcripts. The HTBI set primed first-round TCR CDR3 RT-PCR. TCRdb ran MiXCR on the multiplex PCR reads and lists one entry per CDR3 protein. The table has a few hundred thousand distinct CDR3 sequences, roughly 15% seen once; the top ten hold around 13%. This clonotype was seen a handful of times. As yet, its antigen is unknown. The trim removed 7 bases at V and 1 base at J, leaving 9 bases unmatched. This CDR3 contains 15 residues. Germline V gene lookup returns CDR1 SGHAT and CDR2 FQDESV (reference sequence).

The clonotype originates from a woman aged 40 to 49 with Graves' hyperthyroidism. The chain has TRBV11-1 and TRBJ2-7; 8 positions agree with TRBD2. Sequencing used blood. CDR3 sequence reads: CASTLSGGFSYEQYF. CDR3 in DNA: TGTGCCAGCACCCTGAGCGGGGGATTTTCCTACGAGCAGTACTTC. The complete variable domain, with remaining parts taken from reference TRBV11-1 and TRBJ2-7, reads EAEVAQSPRYKITEKSQAVAFWCDPISGHATLYWYRQILGQGPELLVQFQDESVVDDSQLPKDRFSAERLKGVDSTLKIQPAELGDSAMYLCASTLSGGFSYEQYFGPGTRLTVT.